These 3 T cell receptor beta chains were all obtained from the same sample, sequenced in a study. MiXCR, run by TCRdb on the 5' RACE reads, gives a single entry per CDR3 protein. The data show 62,000 or so distinct CDR3 sequences, approximately 22% seen once. Sequenced input: memory CD4+ T cells sorted from a lymph node. The subset was: memory CD4+ T cells, CD4+CD45RO+CD25-. Receptors were obtained from a female donor with breast cancer.

The genes are TRBV28 and TRBJ2-6; 8 bases fit TRBD1. The V gene end was trimmed by 4 bases and the J gene end by 4 bases; junction bases not matched to a gene: 12. Germline V gives CDR1 MDHEN, CDR2 SYDVKM. This CDR3 comprises 18 residues. The DNA for the CDR3 is TGTGCCAGCAGTTCCATTGGACAGGGACCGTGGGGGGCCAACGTCCTGACTTTC. Amino acids: CASSSIGQGPWGANVLTF.

The V gene is TRBV5-5, the J gene TRBJ2-5; 7 bases are shared with TRBD2. J gave up 5 bases and V 4 bases, and 5 bases lay outside the gene matches. CDR3 size: 13 residues. In germline, CDR1 is SGHKS, CDR2 YYEKEE (reference sequence). CDR3 protein: CASSQGLVETQYF. The CDR3 DNA follows: TGTGCCAGCAGCCAAGGACTAGTGGAGACCCAGTACTTC.

This clonotype was recorded a few times. This chain joins TRBV14 and TRBJ2-1, with D perhaps matching TRBD1 or TRBD2 (5 bases each). The V end lost 4 bases, the J end lost 7 bases, and 11 bases lay between the germline ends. The CDR3 is 13 amino acids. The V gene's germline CDR1 is SGHDN and CDR2 FVKESK. The CDR3 DNA is TGTGCCAGCAGCCCCTGGTGGGGGAATGAGCAGTTCTTC. Protein: CASSPWWGNEQFF.